These 32 T cell receptor beta chains were sequenced from one sample in a study of cytomegalovirus exposure and HLA in healthy donors. PCR primers comprised 60 Vbeta and 13 Jbeta primers. Libraries were prepared by immunoSEQ multiplex PCR; TCRdb keeps only in-frame clonotypes and omits some of them. The sample has 210,000 or so clones, roughly 84% seen once. The sample taken for sequencing was PBMCs. The receptors shown here come from a boy under 10 years old in good health and CMV-seronegative.

This rearrangement joins TRBV7-6 to TRBJ2-5; D unclear. CDR1 and CDR2 from the germline V gene are SGHVS and FNYEAQ. V lost 2 bases and J 0 bases, leaving 4 bases between the germline ends. This CDR3 has 13 amino acids. The CDR3 protein is CASSLQYQETQYF. CDR3 nucleotides: TGTGCCAGCAGCTTACAGTACCAAGAGACCCAGTACTTC.

CDR3 DNA: TGTGCCAGCAGTCGGTCCCAAGGACAGGGGGCGCTTGTTTACGAGCAGTACTTC. It codes for CASSRSQGQGALVYEQYF. The gene calls are TRBV2 and TRBJ2-7; 11 nucleotides align to TRBD1. Per the germline V gene, CDR1 is SNHLY and CDR2 is FYNNEI. The CDR3 totals 18 residues. The V gene end was trimmed by 5 bases and the J gene end by 4 bases; junction bases not matched to a gene: 16.

The V and J genes are TRBV5-1 and TRBJ2-5; 12 nucleotides align to TRBD2. The germline gives CDR1 SGHRS, CDR2 YFSETQ. The length of the CDR3 is 15 residues. The trim removed 7 bases at V and 8 bases at J, leaving 12 bases unmatched. CDR3: CASGELAGGPPTQYF. Here the CDR3 DNA reads TGCGCCAGCGGAGAACTAGCGGGAGGCCCCCCCACCCAGTACTTC.

This chain links TRBV2 with TRBJ1-6; no reliable D call. Deletions cut 1 base from V and 3 bases from J, with 4 bases between. The length of the CDR3 is 14 residues. The germline CDR1 and CDR2 sequences are SNHLY and FYNNEI. CDR3 region: CASSEGVYNSPLHF. CDR3 coding DNA: TGTGCCAGCAGTGAAGGCGTCTATAATTCACCCCTCCACTTT.

This rearrangement joins TRBV14 to TRBJ2-5; possible D gene TRBD1, 7 bases. Per the germline V gene, CDR1 is SGHDN and CDR2 is FVKESK. Trimming shortened V by 4 bases and J by 5 bases, and 8 bases separated the two germline ends. The CDR3 length is 12 residues. The CDR3 nucleotides read TGTGCCAGCAGCCCAGGGGGGGAGACCCAGTACTTC. This codes for CASSPGGETQYF.

J is TRBJ2-7 and V is TRBV30, with D possibly TRBD1 on 6 matching bases. In germline, CDR1 is GTSNPN, CDR2 SVGIG (reference sequence). CDR3 size: 13 residues. The germline V and J ends were trimmed by 2 bases and 6 bases, with 14 bases remaining between them. This CDR3 is CAWSPGQTREQYF. CDR3 nucleotides: TGTGCCTGGAGTCCGGGACAAACCCGCGAGCAGTACTTC.

This clone was counted a few times. This rearrangement joins TRBV6-1 to TRBJ1-4, with D perhaps TRBD1 (6 bases). The CDR3 loop spans 15 amino acids. The germline gives CDR1 MNHNS, CDR2 SASEGT. V was shortened by 9 bases and J by 3 bases, with 17 bases between the two germline ends. CDR3 in DNA: TGTGCCAGTGGCGTCAGGGGATATGCTAATGAAAAACTGTTTTTT. Its translation: CASGVRGYANEKLFF.

The chain employs TRBV11-2 and TRBJ2-7; 9 nucleotides match TRBD1. Germline loops: CDR1 SGHAT, CDR2 FQNNGV. This CDR3 region has 16 residues. The junction had 7 bases not matched to a gene; V was cut back by 0 bases and J by 4 bases. For the CDR3, the DNA is TGTGCCAGCAGCTTAGAGACCGGGACAGGGTTTTACGAGCAGTACTTC. Its translation is CASSLETGTGFYEQYF.

The chain couples TRBV5-4 to TRBJ2-7, with 14 positions matching TRBD2. The CDR3 consists of 16 residues. The trim removed 4 bases at V and 4 bases at J, leaving 7 bases unmatched. Germline V gene sequence: CDR1 SGHNT, CDR2 YYREEE (reference sequence). CDR3 sequence: CASSPGTSGSKYEQYF. DNA for the CDR3: TGTGCCAGCAGCCCGGGGACTAGCGGGAGCAAATACGAGCAGTACTTC.

This chain connects TRBV15 to TRBJ1-3; D possibly corresponds to TRBD1 (5 bases). Trimming left V 5 bases short and J 2 bases short, with 13 bases between. The CDR3 is 15 amino acids. CDR1 is LNHNV and CDR2 is YYDKDF in the germline V gene (reference sequence). The CDR3 DNA reads TGTGCCACCAGCTATACGGGGGGACCTGGAAACACCATATATTTT. It specifies CATSYTGGPGNTIYF.

This clone was recorded once. The rearrangement uses TRBV2 and TRBJ2-3; 10 bases are a match to TRBD1. There are 17 residues in the CDR3. From germline, CDR1 is SNHLY and CDR2 FYNNEI. V dropped 5 bases and J dropped 6; count of bases not matched to a gene: 14. The CDR3 nucleotides read TGTGCCAGCAGTTCAACCGGGACAGGGGCCCTCTTCGATACGCAGTATTTT. It codes for CASSSTGTGALFDTQYF.

CDR3 DNA: TGTGCCAGCAGTCGGGGGGGGGAGGGGGAGCAGTACTTC. Translating gives CASSRGGEGEQYF. The rearrangement uses TRBV25-1 and TRBJ2-7, with 8 bases aligning to TRBD2. The CDR3 covers 13 residues. Germline values: CDR1 MGHDK, CDR2 SYGVNS. J lost 7 bases, V lost 5 bases, and 7 bases had no gene match.

The CDR3 nucleotides are TGTGCCAGCAGTTGGGGGGTGGGTCAGCCCCAGCATTTT. As protein: CASSWGVGQPQHF. The chain employs TRBV6-1 and TRBJ1-5; weak D call: TRBD1 (5 bases). From germline, CDR1 is MNHNS and CDR2 SASEGT. The ends were cut back, 5 bases at V and 6 bases at J, with 11 bases in the middle. The length of the CDR3 is 13 residues.

In this sample, this clone turned up a few times. This sequence joins TRBV4-1 and TRBJ2-3, with 8 bases aligning to TRBD2. The CDR3 covers 15 residues. Per germline, CDR1 MGHRA and CDR2 YSYEKL. Losses at the gene ends were 0 bases for V and 5 bases for J; bases not matched to a gene: 4. The CDR3 nucleotides are TGCGCCAGCAGCCAAGAGTTGCGGGGGGTAGATACGCAGTATTTT. Its translation is CASSQELRGVDTQYF.

V usage is TRBV5-1 and J usage is TRBJ2-7, with D perhaps matching TRBD1 (6 bases). The germline gives CDR1 SGHRS, CDR2 YFSETQ. The CDR3 sequence is 14 residues long. V dropped 4 bases and J dropped 2 bases, with 13 bases sitting between them. CDR3 loop: CASSLGQNPYEQYF. CDR3 DNA: TGCGCCAGCAGCCTCGGACAGAACCCCTACGAGCAGTACTTC.

The gene calls are TRBV11-2 and TRBJ2-7, with D maybe TRBD1 (5 bases). V was trimmed by 2 bases and J by 2 bases, leaving 10 bases between them. Germline V gives CDR1 SGHAT, CDR2 FQNNGV. The CDR3 sequence is 14 residues long. The CDR3 is CASSLKAGPYEQYF. The CDR3 DNA sequence: TGTGCCAGCAGCTTAAAGGCAGGGCCCTACGAGCAGTACTTC. Together with reference TRBV11-2 and TRBJ2-7, the CDR3 gives the full variable domain: EAGVAQSPRYKIIEKRQSVAFWCNPISGHATLYWYQQILGQGPKLLIQFQNNGVVDDSQLPKDRFSAERLKGVDSTLKIQPAKLEDSAVYLCASSLKAGPYEQYFGPGTRLTVT.

V gene TRBV2 combines with J gene TRBJ1-1; 10 positions match TRBD1. The germline CDR1 and CDR2 sequences are SNHLY and FYNNEI. The ends lost 4 bases at V and 7 bases at J; junction bases unmatched: 9. This CDR3 has 15 residues. CDR3 amino acids: CASSVGTGDVFEAFF. The CDR3 DNA reads as TGTGCCAGCAGTGTCGGGACAGGGGACGTGTTTGAAGCTTTCTTT. Supplemented by reference TRBV2 and TRBJ1-1, the full variable domain reads EPEVTQTPSHQVTQMGQEVILRCVPISNHLYFYWYRQILGQKVEFLVSFYNNEISEKSEIFDDQFSVERPDGSNFTLKIRSTKLEDSAMYFCASSVGTGDVFEAFFGQGTRLTVV.

V is TRBV19 and J is TRBJ2-3; maybe TRBD2 (7 bases). The CDR3 extends over 15 amino acids. Germline V lookup: CDR1 LNHDA, CDR2 SQIVND (reference sequence). The V gene lost 1 base and the J gene lost 6 bases, with 14 bases spanning the gap. As DNA, the CDR3 is TGTGCCAGTAGTATAGGGGGCGGGGGCTATGATACGCAGTATTTT. Its translation: CASSIGGGGYDTQYF.

V gene TRBV28 combines with J gene TRBJ2-7; no definite D call. Germline V gene data show CDR1 as MDHEN and CDR2 as SYDVKM. The CDR3 runs 13 residues. Trimming took 5 bases from V and 7 from J, leaving 15 bases between them. CDR3 nucleotide sequence: TGTGCCAGCAGTACCCAACTATTTTCAGAGCAGTACTTC. It yields the protein CASSTQLFSEQYF.

The chain links TRBV4-1 to TRBJ1-5, with D perhaps TRBD1 (5 bases). The V and J ends lost 2 bases and 0 bases respectively, with 11 bases between them. Per the germline V gene, CDR1 is MGHRA and CDR2 is YSYEKL. The CDR3 is made up of 16 amino acids. For the CDR3, the DNA is TGCGCCAGCAGCCAAATCGGGACTCGTAGCAATCAGCCCCAGCATTTT. It codes for CASSQIGTRSNQPQHF.

This clone was seen more than once but under ten times. This sequence joins TRBV30 and TRBJ1-2; the D is unclear. This CDR3 has 13 amino acids. V was clipped by 0 bases and J by 8 bases, with 13 bases between them. CDR1 is GTSNPN, CDR2 SVGIG, per germline (reference sequence). The DNA of the CDR3 is TGTGCCTGGAGTGTACGGCGGGAGGAAGGCTACACCTTC. The encoded protein is CAWSVRREEGYTF.

The chain joins TRBV28 to TRBJ1-5; unclear D gene. Germline V lookup: CDR1 MDHEN, CDR2 SYDVKM. This CDR3 contains 13 residues. V was pared by 4 bases and J by 10 bases, with 14 bases between. The CDR3 bases are TGTGCCAGCAGTTCCACCGAGGGATTCCCCCAGCATTTT. It encodes CASSSTEGFPQHF. The full variable domain, its missing parts supplied by reference TRBV28 and TRBJ1-5, is DVKVTQSSRYLVKRTGEKVFLECVQDMDHENMFWYRQDPGLGLRLIYFSYDVKMKEKGDIPEGYSVSREKKERFSLILESASTNQTSMYLCASSSTEGFPQHFGDGTRLSIL.

The chain recombines TRBV6-6 with TRBJ1-1; D gene unclear. Trimming removed 2 bases at V and 7 bases at J, with 11 bases between. The CDR3 contains 13 residues. Germline CDR1 MNHNY, CDR2 SVGAGI (reference sequence). CDR3 nucleotide sequence: TGTGCCAGCAGTTACGCAGGTAACTTTGAAGCTTTCTTT. Translating gives CASSYAGNFEAFF.

This chain joins TRBV2 and TRBJ1-3, with TRBD1 identical over 9 bases. Germline V CDR1 and CDR2: SNHLY, FYNNEI. V trimming: 11 bases; J trimming: 0 bases; junction bases outside the gene matches: 8. The CDR3 length is 15 residues. CDR3 nucleotide sequence: TGTGCCTCAGGGGGGACAGGGCCCTCTGGAAACACCATATATTTT. The encoded protein is CASGGTGPSGNTIYF.

This clone appeared once. The genes are TRBV18 and TRBJ1-5; tentatively, D is TRBD1 (6 bases). Germline V gene lookup returns CDR1 KGHSH and CDR2 LQKENI. V lost 4 bases and J lost 0, with 19 bases in between. The CDR3 is 18 amino acids. The CDR3 bases are TGTGCCAGCTCACTCTTCGGCGCAGGGGAGTTTAGCAATCAGCCCCAGCATTTT. It translates to CASSLFGAGEFSNQPQHF.

The gene calls are TRBV7-8 and TRBJ1-1; the match to TRBD1 covers 9 bases. Trimming took 1 base from V and 5 from J; bases not matched to a gene: 2. The CDR3 runs to 14 residues. The germline V gene encodes CDR1 SGHVS and CDR2 FQNEAQ. CDR3 sequence (DNA): TGTGCCAGCAGCTTAGGGGGACAGGGTACTGAAGCTTTCTTT. Encoded protein: CASSLGGQGTEAFF.

This rearrangement joins TRBV6-1 to TRBJ1-3; D call uncertain. The CDR3 sequence is 15 residues long. CDR1 MNHNS and CDR2 SASEGT come from the germline V gene. Trimming stripped 0 bases from V and 2 bases from J, with 8 bases between. The CDR3 DNA sequence: TGTGCCAGCAGTGAAGCGGCAATCGCTGGAAACACCATATATTTT. Translation gives CASSEAAIAGNTIYF.

The V call is TRBV7-4, the J call TRBJ2-7, with a possible D match to TRBD1 (6 bases). Germline V CDR1 and CDR2: SGHVT, SQSDAQ. V was cut by 7 bases and J by 2 bases, with 15 bases left in between. The CDR3 runs to 14 residues. The CDR3 protein is CASTPSGVAYEQYF. The DNA for the CDR3 is TGTGCCAGCACTCCTTCAGGGGTAGCCTACGAGCAGTACTTC.

The chain couples TRBV6-6 to TRBJ2-2; a weak D match, TRBD2 (6 bases). The V gene lost 1 base and the J gene lost 5 bases, with 8 bases spanning the gap. Germline CDR1 is MNHNY and CDR2 is SVGAGI (reference sequence). There are 14 residues in the CDR3. DNA of the CDR3: TGTGCCAGCAGTTACTTCGGGGGTACCGGGGAGCTGTTTTTT. This sequence encodes CASSYFGGTGELFF.

The chain has TRBV5-1 and TRBJ2-3, with TRBD2 identical over 8 bases. Germline V CDR1 and CDR2: SGHRS, YFSETQ. J was trimmed by 3 bases and V by 5 bases; bases with no gene match: 11. The CDR3 covers 16 residues. The DNA for the CDR3 is TGCGCCAGCAGGCCTCGGGGGGGGACCCAAACAGATACGCAGTATTTT. Protein: CASRPRGGTQTDTQYF.

The CDR3 sequence: CASSLELAGGEQFF. DNA for the CDR3: TGTGCCAGCAGCTTAGAGTTAGCGGGTGGTGAGCAGTTCTTC. The rearrangement links TRBV5-6 to TRBJ2-1; 7 bases are a match to TRBD2. CDR1 SGHDT and CDR2 YYEEEE come from the germline V gene. The CDR3 extends over 14 amino acids. Losses at the gene ends were 2 bases for V and 9 bases for J; bases not matched to a gene: 8.

This clone was seen a single time. The CDR3 DNA reads as TGTGCCAGTAGTATCAGGCCAGGGGGTGAAAAACTGTTTTTT. The encoded protein is CASSIRPGGEKLFF. The chain has TRBV19 and TRBJ1-4, with 7 bases fitting TRBD1. The length of the CDR3 is 14 residues. Germline V gene lookup returns CDR1 LNHDA and CDR2 SQIVND (reference sequence). V shed 3 bases and J 7 bases; nucleotides not matched to a gene: 5.